These 6 T cell receptor beta chains were sequenced from one sample in a study of graft-versus-host responses after intestinal transplantation. Profiled with immunoSEQ multiplex PCR; TCRdb holds only in-frame clones, not every one. The sample has around 55,000 clones; 89% are singletons. These receptors have no known antigen. The sample consisted of unstimulated CD4+ T cells sorted from spleen or lymph node cells, taken before transplant. The source of these receptors is a human donor who was the organ donor for an intestinal transplant.

This sequence joins TRBV28 and TRBJ2-5, with D possibly being TRBD1 (6 bases). The CDR3 totals 17 residues. V gave up 5 bases and J gave up 3 bases, with 22 bases separating them. Germline CDR1 is MDHEN and CDR2 is SYDVKM. The CDR3 is CASSSSSRTVTKETQYF. For the CDR3, the DNA is TGTGCCAGCAGTAGTTCCTCACGGACAGTCACTAAAGAGACCCAGTACTTC.

The CDR3 DNA reads TGTGCCAGCAGTTTATCCAGGGTGGCCAATCAGCCCCAGCATTTT. This translates into CASSLSRVANQPQHF. The V and J genes are TRBV27 and TRBJ1-5; weak D call: TRBD1 (5 bases). Looked up from germline, CDR1 is MNHEY and CDR2 is SMNVEV (reference sequence). The CDR3 length is 15 residues. V lost 0 bases and J lost 3, with 9 bases in between.

The genes are TRBV19 and TRBJ2-1; 7 nucleotides match TRBD1. Germline V gene lookup returns CDR1 LNHDA and CDR2 SQIVND (reference sequence). The V gene end was trimmed by 5 bases and the J gene end by 7 bases; junction bases not matched to a gene: 5. This CDR3 is built from 13 residues. In nucleotides, the CDR3 is TGTGCCAGTAGTTCGGACAGGTGGAATGAGCAGTTCTTC. It is translated as CASSSDRWNEQFF. Complete variable domain (other parts from reference TRBV19 and TRBJ2-1): DGGITQSPKYLFRKEGQNVTLSCEQNLNHDAMYWYRQDPGQGLRLIYYSQIVNDFQKGDIAEGYSVSREKKESFPLTVTSAQKNPTAFYLCASSSDRWNEQFFGPGTRLTVL.

This clone is a singleton in its sample. The chain links TRBV6-6 to TRBJ1-5, with D possibly being TRBD1 (5 bases). Trimming cost V 6 bases and J 1 base, with 10 bases left between them. The V gene's germline CDR1 is MNHNY and CDR2 SVGAGI (reference sequence). The CDR3 is made up of 14 amino acids. The CDR3 sequence: CASRNGGSNQPQHF. In DNA, the CDR3 is TGTGCCAGCAGAAACGGGGGGAGCAATCAGCCCCAGCATTTT.

This clone has a handful of counts. The chain links TRBV7-8 to TRBJ2-7; no clear D. Germline CDR1 is SGHVS and CDR2 is FQNEAQ. The CDR3 sequence is 13 residues long. V gave up 1 base and J gave up 3 bases, with 7 bases separating them. The CDR3 DNA sequence: TGTGCCAGCAGCTTAGGCCCTAGCTACGAGCAGTACTTC. Translated: CASSLGPSYEQYF.

The V call is TRBV11-2, the J call TRBJ2-7, with D tentatively TRBD2 (5 bases). CDR1 is SGHAT, CDR2 FQNNGV, per germline. The V and J ends lost 5 bases and 5 bases respectively, with 19 bases between them. The CDR3 consists of 15 residues. For the CDR3, the DNA is TGTGCCAGCAGCCCACGGGGTGCTAGCCGGAACGAGCAGTACTTC. This encodes CASSPRGASRNEQYF.